These T cell receptor beta chains were read from a single sample in a study of Graves' ophthalmopathy and Graves' hyperthyroidism. TCRdb reprocessed the multiplex PCR reads with MiXCR, giving one entry per CDR3 protein. The sample lists 400,000 or so distinct CDR3 sequences, about 18% occurring once. Source material: peripheral blood. The receptors were sampled from an adult woman with stable Graves' hyperthyroidism. The conserved cysteine and the conserved F or W are not part of the CDR3 here. A D gene is named only where the DNA matches it firmly.

>TRBD1|TRBV20-1|TRBJ1-1
SAPTGERTEAF
>NA|TRBV28|TRBJ2-2
ASSTNQGYTGELF
>NA|TRBV4-1|TRBJ2-7
ASSQGVSRLVEQY
>NA|TRBV20-1|TRBJ2-5
SARNRHQETQY
>NA|TRBV18|TRBJ2-5
ASRNTEGLETQY
>NA|TRBV29-1|TRBJ2-7
SVGSGVSVYEQY
>NA|TRBV28|TRBJ1-1
ASRYLREGNTEAF
>TRBD1|TRBV18|TRBJ1-1
ASCTGECTEAF
>NA|TRBV2|TRBJ1-1
ASSEETVNTEAF
>TRBD1|TRBV20-1|TRBJ1-1
SADRGLTNTEAF
>NA|TRBV6-2/TRBV6-3|TRBJ1-1
ASHTGADTEAF
>TRBD1|TRBV12-3/TRBV12-4|TRBJ2-7
ASSHQGAYEQY
>NA|TRBV6-2/TRBV6-3|TRBJ2-7
ASSYSRVYEQY
>NA|TRBV6-5|TRBJ2-7
ASSCTGPYYEQY
>NA|TRBV20-1|TRBJ1-1
SAPRVGGTEAF
>NA|TRBV10-3|TRBJ1-1
AISEFRGVNTEAF
>TRBD2|TRBV2|TRBJ2-3
ASSDGPGGPGDTQY
>NA|TRBV7-2|TRBJ1-5
ASSLIASNQPQH
>NA|TRBV13|TRBJ2-5
ASSLNLAVQETQY
>NA|TRBV6-7|TRBJ1-5
ASSPRLGDYSNQPQH
>TRBD2|TRBV6-5|TRBJ2-5
ASSPVSGGETQY
>NA|TRBV12-3/TRBV12-4|TRBJ1-1
ASSLMTALNTEDF
>NA|TRBV6-2/TRBV6-3|TRBJ1-1
ASSPQYTRKNTEAF
>NA|TRBV5-1|TRBJ2-5
ASSGDGEETQY
>NA|TRBV9|TRBJ1-2
ASSHGGAANYGYT
>NA|TRBV13|TRBJ2-2
ASSLTGTVNTGELF
>NA|TRBV6-1|TRBJ2-7
ASSDADATRVYEQY
>NA|TRBV6-2/TRBV6-3|TRBJ2-7
ASSYSPAPGDEQY
>TRBD1|TRBV6-5|TRBJ2-7
ASSYSAGQGANEQY
>NA|TRBV5-1|TRBJ1-1
ASSLGIRNTEAF
>TRBD1|TRBV6-6|TRBJ2-7
ASRTGQGFYEQY
>NA|TRBV27|TRBJ2-2
ASRAGYTGELF
>TRBD2|TRBV5-1|TRBJ2-5
ASSSYAGDQETQY
>NA|TRBV6-1|TRBJ2-7
ASTGFAYEQY
>TRBD1|TRBV20-1|TRBJ1-5
SAAQGGAAQPQH
>NA|TRBV28|TRBJ1-1
ASKGSSDGTEAF
>NA|TRBV12-3/TRBV12-4|TRBJ2-7
ASSTGTQTYEQY
>NA|TRBV7-3|TRBJ1-2
ASSLGGRDGYT
>NA|TRBV29-1|TRBJ1-1
SVLPGNTEAF
>NA|TRBV29-1|TRBJ1-1
SAGTGYTEAF
>TRBD1|TRBV20-1|TRBJ1-2
SAAGQNNGYT
>NA|TRBV19|TRBJ1-1
ATTGNTEAF
>NA|TRBV12-3/TRBV12-4|TRBJ2-7
ASTPDTLAYEQY
>TRBD1|TRBV28|TRBJ1-2
ASRYRGQGAESYGHT
>NA|TRBV5-1|TRBJ2-7
ASSLGRGGHEQY
>NA|TRBV6-1|TRBJ2-5
ASSPGRLGETQY